Following are 25 T cell receptor beta chains from one sample sequenced in a study of T cell changes during pregnancy in multiple sclerosis. Generated by immunoSEQ multiplex PCR, the TCRdb table keeps only in-frame clones and is missing some. In the table there are about 48,000 clones, approximately 92% of which are singletons. This sample comprised CD4+ T cells from peripheral blood mononuclear cells, obtained in the second trimester of pregnancy. Receptors originate from a female donor in good health, enrolled as a control in a pregnancy study.

The gene calls are TRBV28 and TRBJ1-5, with D possibly TRBD1 on 5 matching bases. V was pared by 8 bases and J by 3 bases, with 17 bases between. The CDR3 extends over 15 amino acids. Germline V gene sequence: CDR1 MDHEN, CDR2 SYDVKM. Here the CDR3 reads CASQLAQANNQPQHF. As DNA, the CDR3 is TGTGCCAGCCAGTTGGCACAGGCAAACAATCAGCCCCAGCATTTT.

The V call is TRBV5-1, the J call TRBJ1-2, with TRBD1 matching over 8 bases. The CDR3 extends over 14 amino acids. V was pared by 1 base and J by 8 bases, with 7 bases of the junction left unmatched. Per germline, CDR1 SGHRS and CDR2 YFSETQ. Written as DNA, the CDR3 is TGCGCCAGCAGCTTGATAGAGCCAGGGGGCGGCTACACCTTC. Encoded protein: CASSLIEPGGGYTF.

This chain uses TRBV27 with TRBJ2-3; 10 bases are shared with TRBD2. Trimming at V came to 3 bases and at J to 0 bases, leaving 3 bases not matched to a gene. CDR3 size: 16 residues. Germline CDR1 and CDR2: MNHEY and SMNVEV (reference sequence). The CDR3, as DNA: TGTGCCAGCAGTTTTTTAGCGGGGGGAAGCACAGATACGCAGTATTTT. This codes for CASSFLAGGSTDTQYF.

This sequence joins TRBV19 and TRBJ2-5; 10 nucleotides agree with TRBD1. Germline CDR1 and CDR2: LNHDA and SQIVND (reference sequence). V lost 2 bases, J lost 4 bases, and 4 bases stayed unmatched. CDR3 length: 15 amino acids. The CDR3 spells CASSITRTGGETQYF. The CDR3 bases are TGTGCCAGTAGTATAACGAGGACAGGGGGAGAGACCCAGTACTTC.

The chain has TRBV7-3 and TRBJ2-3; possible D gene TRBD2, 5 bases. Trimming pared 3 bases from V and 0 bases from J, leaving 7 bases between. This CDR3 contains 14 residues. Looked up from germline, CDR1 is SGHTA and CDR2 is FQGTGA. For the CDR3, the DNA is TGTGCCAGCAGCTTGGGAGATAGCACAGATACGCAGTATTTT. This sequence encodes CASSLGDSTDTQYF.

This CDR3 is CASSPSGGQGARGYTF. The CDR3 nucleotides are TGTGCCAGCAGCCCTAGTGGGGGACAGGGGGCGAGGGGCTACACCTTC. J is TRBJ1-2 and V is TRBV7-3; TRBD1 agrees at 12 bases. Trimming at V came to 5 bases and at J to 8 bases, leaving 12 bases not matched to a gene. This CDR3 is built from 16 residues. CDR1 is SGHTA and CDR2 is FQGTGA in the germline V gene.

The chain couples TRBV5-4 to TRBJ2-5, with 16 bases lining up with TRBD2. CDR1 is SGHNT, CDR2 YYREEE, per germline (reference sequence). Unmatched junction bases numbered 1, after V lost 3 bases and J lost 5 bases. CDR3 length equals 15 residues. The CDR3 protein is CASSSGLAGGETQYF. CDR3 DNA: TGTGCCAGCAGCTCGGGACTAGCGGGGGGGGAGACCCAGTACTTC.

V is TRBV28 and J is TRBJ1-4; 11 bases are a match to TRBD1. The germline V gene encodes CDR1 MDHEN and CDR2 SYDVKM. The CDR3 is 14 residues long. The junction had 11 bases not matched to a gene; V was cut back by 6 bases and J by 14 bases. The CDR3 sequence: CASRGTGGDGGLFF. The CDR3 DNA sequence: TGTGCCAGCAGGGGGACAGGGGGGGATGGAGGGCTGTTTTTT.

J is TRBJ2-5 and V is TRBV9, with D perhaps matching TRBD2 (6 bases). Between the trimmed V and J ends, which lost 0 bases and 0 bases, there was a span of 15 bases. This CDR3 has 17 residues. Per the germline V gene, CDR1 is SGDLS and CDR2 is YYNGEE. This chain's CDR3 is CASSVAVSGEYQETQYF. For the CDR3, the DNA is TGTGCCAGCAGCGTAGCGGTTAGCGGAGAGTACCAAGAGACCCAGTACTTC.

The chain has TRBV6-5 and TRBJ2-3, with TRBD2 matching 13 bases. Germline assignment: CDR1 MNHEY and CDR2 SVGAGI. J was trimmed by 3 bases and V by 4 bases; bases with no gene match: 4. The CDR3 loop spans 16 amino acids. The chain's CDR3 is CASSLGLAGATDTQYF. DNA of the CDR3: TGTGCCAGCAGTTTAGGACTAGCGGGAGCTACAGATACGCAGTATTTT.

This clone was counted a single time. This chain links TRBV5-8 with TRBJ1-3; perhaps TRBD1 as D (5 bases). The CDR3 spans 15 residues. From germline, CDR1 is SGHTS and CDR2 YDEGEE. Deletions cut 3 bases from V and 1 base from J, with 11 bases between. The CDR3 loop is CASSWAGQSGNTIYF. The CDR3 region has the DNA TGTGCCAGCAGCTGGGCAGGACAATCTGGAAACACCATATATTTT.

The chain uses TRBV5-4 and TRBJ2-1; 7 bases match TRBD2. CDR3 length equals 16 residues. Per germline, CDR1 SGHNT and CDR2 YYREEE (reference sequence). Germline trimming cut 0 bases from V and 5 bases from J; bases unmatched to any gene: 8. CDR3: CASSLAREAFNNEQFF. The CDR3 DNA is TGTGCCAGCAGCTTGGCACGGGAGGCCTTCAACAATGAGCAGTTCTTC.

This sequence joins TRBV25-1 and TRBJ1-6; 7 nucleotides match TRBD1. Germline V gives CDR1 MGHDK, CDR2 SYGVNS. The CDR3 length is 15 residues. Trimming cost V 0 bases and J 6 bases; bases outside gene matches: 2. The CDR3 loop is CASSEYNRGNSPLHF. For the CDR3, the DNA is TGTGCCAGCAGTGAATATAACAGGGGTAATTCACCCCTCCACTTT.

This chain connects TRBV10-3 to TRBJ2-3; D is unresolved. Trimming took off 3 bases at V and 2 bases at J, with 6 bases between the two ends. The CDR3 sequence is 13 residues long. From germline, CDR1 is ENHRY and CDR2 SYGVKD. CDR3 region: CAISETATDTQYF. CDR3 sequence (DNA): TGTGCCATCAGTGAAACAGCCACAGATACGCAGTATTTT.

The chain links TRBV28 to TRBJ1-2, with TRBD1 identical over 9 bases. After removal of 6 bases from V and 4 bases from J, the junction contained 6 bases not matched to a gene. From germline, CDR1 is MDHEN and CDR2 SYDVKM. This CDR3 is built from 14 residues. The CDR3 nucleotides are TGTGCCAGCAGGCCGGGACAGGGATTCTATGGCTACACCTTC. It codes for CASRPGQGFYGYTF.

The rearrangement joins TRBV10-1 to TRBJ2-5; D is undetermined. Germline V CDR1 and CDR2: WNHNN, SYGVQD (reference sequence). The CDR3 runs 13 residues. Trimming took 3 bases from V and 5 from J, leaving 10 bases between them. CDR3 sequence: CASSDSNRETQYF. CDR3 sequence (DNA): TGCGCCAGCAGTGACTCAAATCGGGAGACCCAGTACTTC.

The chain employs TRBV27 and TRBJ2-6; D remains ambiguous. This CDR3 contains 15 residues. Germline V CDR1 and CDR2: MNHEY, SMNVEV (reference sequence). Between the trimmed V and J ends, which lost 7 bases and 3 bases, there was a span of 13 bases. The CDR3 loop reads CASTPLHGGANVLTF. In DNA form, the CDR3 reads TGTGCCAGCACCCCCCTGCACGGTGGGGCCAACGTCCTGACTTTC.

The gene calls are TRBV4-1 and TRBJ1-1, with D possibly TRBD1 on 5 matching bases. The CDR3 contains 14 residues. CDR1 is MGHRA, CDR2 YSYEKL, per germline. V was shortened by 6 bases and J by 0 bases, with 11 bases between the two germline ends. CDR3 nucleotides: TGCGCCAGCAGTTACCCGGGGGTGAACACTGAAGCTTTCTTT. Translation gives CASSYPGVNTEAFF.

V and J are TRBV6-5 and TRBJ1-1; 7 bases map to TRBD1. J lost 7 bases, V lost 3 bases, and 8 bases had no gene match. The CDR3 loop spans 14 amino acids. Per the germline V gene, CDR1 is MNHEY and CDR2 is SVGAGI. The CDR3 here is CASSYSRGRGEAFF. The CDR3 coding sequence is TGTGCCAGCAGTTATTCGAGGGGGCGCGGTGAAGCTTTCTTT.

The chain joins TRBV5-1 to TRBJ1-1; 9 nucleotides line up with TRBD1. Germline V lookup: CDR1 SGHRS, CDR2 YFSETQ. Trimming at V came to 4 bases and at J to 0 bases, leaving 10 bases not matched to a gene. The CDR3 consists of 17 residues. CDR3 nucleotide sequence: TGCGCCAGCAGCCCCTTGACAGGGGGGTTTATGAACACTGAAGCTTTCTTT. It is translated as CASSPLTGGFMNTEAFF.

The chain has TRBV20-1 and TRBJ2-1; D not resolved. The CDR3 spans 11 residues. V was shortened by 2 bases and J by 9 bases, with 8 bases between the two germline ends. CDR1 is DFQATT, CDR2 SNEGSKA, per germline (reference sequence). For the CDR3, the DNA is TGCAGTGCTAGACAAACAAGTGAGCAGTTCTTC. Protein sequence: CSARQTSEQFF.

This rearrangement joins TRBV9 to TRBJ1-1; D gene ambiguous. The length of the CDR3 is 17 residues. V lost 4 bases and J 1 base, leaving 20 bases between the germline ends. In germline, CDR1 is SGDLS, CDR2 YYNGEE. CDR3 sequence: CASSPALPLRGNTEAFF. As DNA, the CDR3 is TGTGCCAGCAGCCCAGCCCTCCCCCTCCGCGGGAACACTGAAGCTTTCTTT. Complete variable domain (other parts from reference TRBV9 and TRBJ1-1): DSGVTQTPKHLITATGQRVTLRCSPRSGDLSVYWYQQSLDQGLQFLIQYYNGEERAKGNILERFSAQQFPDLHSELNLSSLELGDSALYFCASSPALPLRGNTEAFFGQGTRLTVV.

The J gene is TRBJ1-6, the V gene TRBV6-1; no clear D gene. The CDR3 has 18 amino acids. V gave up 4 bases and J gave up 0 bases, with 16 bases separating them. CDR1 and CDR2 (germline): MNHNS, SASEGT. Here the CDR3 DNA reads TGTGCCAGCAGTGCCGGGGTTCTAGCCCTCTCCTATAATTCACCCCTCCACTTT. Translated, it gives CASSAGVLALSYNSPLHF.

V and J are TRBV7-2 and TRBJ2-1, with 7 bases that match TRBD1. From germline, CDR1 is SGHTA and CDR2 FQGNSA. CDR3 length: 12 residues. The ends lost 5 bases at V and 9 bases at J; junction bases unmatched: 4. CDR3 residues: CASSRGLVEQFF. CDR3 DNA sequence: TGTGCCAGCAGCAGGGGGCTGGTTGAGCAGTTCTTC.

The J gene is TRBJ2-2, the V gene TRBV14; D remains unclear. CDR1 and CDR2 (germline): SGHDN, FVKESK. Between the trimmed V and J ends, which lost 2 bases and 4 bases, there was a span of 8 bases. This CDR3 comprises 14 residues. Written as DNA, the CDR3 is TGTGCCAGCAGCCAACGAGTTATCACCGGGGAGCTGTTTTTT. It encodes CASSQRVITGELFF.